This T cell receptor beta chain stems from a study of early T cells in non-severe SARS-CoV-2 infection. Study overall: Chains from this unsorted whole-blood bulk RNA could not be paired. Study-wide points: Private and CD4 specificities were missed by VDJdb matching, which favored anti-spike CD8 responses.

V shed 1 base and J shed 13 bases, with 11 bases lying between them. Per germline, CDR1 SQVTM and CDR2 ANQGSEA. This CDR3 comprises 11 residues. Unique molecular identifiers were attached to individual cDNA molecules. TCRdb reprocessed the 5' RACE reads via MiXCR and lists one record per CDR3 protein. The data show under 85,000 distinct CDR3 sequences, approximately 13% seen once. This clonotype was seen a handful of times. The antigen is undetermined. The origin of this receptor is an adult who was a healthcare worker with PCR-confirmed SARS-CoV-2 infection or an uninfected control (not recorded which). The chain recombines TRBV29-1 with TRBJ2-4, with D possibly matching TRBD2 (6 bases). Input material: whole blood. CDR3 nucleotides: TGCAGCGTTGAAGTCCGGAGGGAACAGTACTTC. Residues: CSVEVRREQYF.